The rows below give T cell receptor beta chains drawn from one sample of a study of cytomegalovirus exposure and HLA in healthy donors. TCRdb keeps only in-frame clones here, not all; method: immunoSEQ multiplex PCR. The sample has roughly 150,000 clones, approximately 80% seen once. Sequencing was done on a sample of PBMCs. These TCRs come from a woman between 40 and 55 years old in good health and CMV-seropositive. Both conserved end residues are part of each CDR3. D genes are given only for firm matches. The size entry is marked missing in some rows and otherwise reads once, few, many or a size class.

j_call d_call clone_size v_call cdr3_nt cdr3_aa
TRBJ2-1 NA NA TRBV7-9 TGTGCCAGCAGCGCTCAGCTACGGGGGGCGGGTGAGCAGTTCTTC CASSAQLRGAGEQFF
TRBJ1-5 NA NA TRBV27 TGTGCCAGCAGCTTCGGACAGTCTAGCAATCAGCCCCAGCATTTT CASSFGQSSNQPQHF
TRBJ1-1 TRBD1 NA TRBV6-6 TGTGCCAGCAGTTACGGACAGGGGGCGCGAGCTTTCTTT CASSYGQGARAFF
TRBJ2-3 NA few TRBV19 TGTGCCAGTACCCCGGGATTCGGAGGCGATACGCAGTATTTT CASTPGFGGDTQYF
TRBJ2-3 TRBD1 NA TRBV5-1 TGCGCCAGCAGCTTGAAGGGGGCGGGAGATACGCAGTATTTT CASSLKGAGDTQYF
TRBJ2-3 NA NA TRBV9 TGTGCCAGCAGCGTCCAGGGGTCACCCACAGATACGCAGTATTTT CASSVQGSPTDTQYF
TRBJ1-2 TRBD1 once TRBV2 TGTGCCAGCAGAACCGGGACAGGGGCCTTTTTCTATGGCTACACCTTC CASRTGTGAFFYGYTF
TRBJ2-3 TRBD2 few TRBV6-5 TGTGCCAGCAGTTACAGGCGGGAGGAGCAGTATTTT CASSYRREEQYF
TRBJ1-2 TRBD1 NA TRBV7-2 TGTGCCAGCAGCTCTAGACGGGGCCAGGGGGACTATGGCTACACCTTC CASSSRRGQGDYGYTF
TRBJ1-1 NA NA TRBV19 TGTGCCAGCCGTGGACAGCTGAGAGATCTCACTGAAGCTTTCTTT CASRGQLRDLTEAFF
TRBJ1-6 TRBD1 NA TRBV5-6 TGTGCCAGCAGCTTGGAGGGGACAGGGGGTTCACCCCTCCACTTT CASSLEGTGGSPLHF
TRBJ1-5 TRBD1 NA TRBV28 TGTGCCAGCAGGGAGACAGGGCCAATCGAGCCCCAGCATTTT CASRETGPIEPQHF
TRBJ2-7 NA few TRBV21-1 TGTGCCAGCAGCGCGAGACAGGGTAAAGGGGACGAGCAGTACTTC CASSARQGKGDEQYF
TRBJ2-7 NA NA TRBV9 TGTGCCAGCAGCGTCCAGGGGCCGGGGGAGCAGTACTTC CASSVQGPGEQYF
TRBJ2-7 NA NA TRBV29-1 TGCAGCGTTGCTGGGGGGTTTGGTTTCGACGAGCAGTACTTC CSVAGGFGFDEQYF
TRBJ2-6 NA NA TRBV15 TGTGCCACCAGCAGAGTGGGCGGGCCCTCTGGGGCCAACGTCCTGACTTTC CATSRVGGPSGANVLTF
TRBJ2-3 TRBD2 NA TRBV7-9 TGTGCCAGCAGCTTAGCTCTTGCGGGGGGGACTAGCACAGATACGCAGTATTTT CASSLALAGGTSTDTQYF
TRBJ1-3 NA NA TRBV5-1 TGCGCCAGCGGATTCGGTCAGGGCTCTGGAAACACCATATATTTT CASGFGQGSGNTIYF
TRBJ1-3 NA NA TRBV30 TGTGCCTGGTGTTTCCTCCGGGGAAACACCATATATTTT CAWCFLRGNTIYF
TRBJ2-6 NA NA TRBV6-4 TGTGCCAGCAGCCTCCGGACAGTGCCCTCTGGGGCCAACGTCCTGACTTTC CASSLRTVPSGANVLTF
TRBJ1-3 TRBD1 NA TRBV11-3 TGTGCCAGCAGCGACAGGGGGAAAGCCTCTGGAAACACCATATATTTT CASSDRGKASGNTIYF
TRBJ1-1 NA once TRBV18 TGTGCCAGCTCATCCGGGTTAGAAACTGAAGCTTTCTTT CASSSGLETEAFF
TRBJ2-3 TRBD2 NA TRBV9 TGTGCCAGCAGCCCAAAGCGGGAGTTTACGATAGATACGCAGTATTTT CASSPKREFTIDTQYF
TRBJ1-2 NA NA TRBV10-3 TGTGCCATCAGTGAGACCGGGACATCAGATGGCTACACCTTC CAISETGTSDGYTF
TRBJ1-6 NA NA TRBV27 TGTGCCAGCAGTTTATTAGCGACCCGAGGGATTTCACCCCTCCACTTT CASSLLATRGISPLHF
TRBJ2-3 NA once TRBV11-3 TGTGCCAGCAGCGTACTAGGAGGGGCCACAGATACGCAGTATTTT CASSVLGGATDTQYF
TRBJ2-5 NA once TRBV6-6 TGTGCCAGCAGGGGTACAGGGAAAGAGACCCAGTACTTC CASRGTGKETQYF
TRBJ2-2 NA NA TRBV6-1 TGTGCCAGCAGTCCACTAGCTTCTGAAACCGGGGAGCTGTTTTTT CASSPLASETGELFF
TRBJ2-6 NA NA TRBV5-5 TGTGCCAGCAGCTTGGGGACAGCAACCAACGTCCTGACTTTC CASSLGTATNVLTF
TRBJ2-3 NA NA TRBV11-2 TGTGCCAGCAGCTTCTCTAGCTATAACACAGATACGCAGTATTTT CASSFSSYNTDTQYF
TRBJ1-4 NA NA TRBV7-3 TGTGCCAGCAGCTTAAACGGGGGTGAAAAACTGTTTTTT CASSLNGGEKLFF
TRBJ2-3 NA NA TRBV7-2 TGTGCCAGCAGCTTGGGCAGGGGCACAGATACGCAGTATTTT CASSLGRGTDTQYF
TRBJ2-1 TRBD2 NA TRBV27 TGTGCCAGCAGTTTCCCCGGCGGGGGGGGGTACAATGAGCAGTTCTTC CASSFPGGGGYNEQFF
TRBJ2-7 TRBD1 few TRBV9 TGTGCCAGCAGCGTGACTGGGACAGGCCGCTCCTACGAGCAGTACTTC CASSVTGTGRSYEQYF
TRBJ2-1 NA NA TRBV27 TGTGCCAGCAGTTTCTCCCACCCCACAAGTAATGAGCAGTTCTTC CASSFSHPTSNEQFF
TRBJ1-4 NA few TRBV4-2 TGTGCCAGCAGCCAAGATAGTCAGGGAGGCGAAAAACTGTTTTTT CASSQDSQGGEKLFF
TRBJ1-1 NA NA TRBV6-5 TGTGCCAGCAGTGTGGGTGGGCCTAACGCTGAAGCTTTCTTT CASSVGGPNAEAFF
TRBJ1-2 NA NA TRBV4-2 TGTGCCAGCAGCCAAGGGACACGGAACTATGGCTACACCTTC CASSQGTRNYGYTF
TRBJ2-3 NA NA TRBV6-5 TGTGCCAGCAGTTACTCGGGGGGGGCGACCACAGATACGCAGTATTTT CASSYSGGATTDTQYF
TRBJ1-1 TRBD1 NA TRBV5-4 TGTGCCAGCAGCCCCCAGACAGGGGTGGGCACTGAAGCTTTCTTT CASSPQTGVGTEAFF
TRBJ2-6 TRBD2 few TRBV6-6 TGTGCCAGCAGTTGGAGGGAGGGATCTGGGGCCAACGTCCTGACTTTC CASSWREGSGANVLTF
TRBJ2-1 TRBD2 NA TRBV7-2 TGTGCCAGCAGCTTAAGCCTAGCGGGAGGGGTTACCTACAATGAGCAGTTCTTC CASSLSLAGGVTYNEQFF
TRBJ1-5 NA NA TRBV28 TGTGCCAGCAGTTTCGTAGCCGAAAATCAGCCCCAGCATTTT CASSFVAENQPQHF
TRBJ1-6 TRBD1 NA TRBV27 TGTGCCAGCAGTCAAGACAGGGAAGGTTCACCCCTCCACTTT CASSQDREGSPLHF
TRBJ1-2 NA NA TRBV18 TGTGCCAGCTCTCCATACGACAGGAACTATGGCTACACCTTC CASSPYDRNYGYTF
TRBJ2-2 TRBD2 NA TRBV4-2 TGTGCCAGCAGCCCCGAGCGGGGGGACACCGGGGAGCTGTTTTTT CASSPERGDTGELFF
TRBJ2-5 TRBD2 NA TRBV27 TGTGCCAGCAGTCGGGGGGGCTTAGAGACCCAGTACTTC CASSRGGLETQYF
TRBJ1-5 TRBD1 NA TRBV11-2 TGTGCCAGCAGCTTCGACAGGGGCCGGAATCAGCCCCAGCATTTT CASSFDRGRNQPQHF
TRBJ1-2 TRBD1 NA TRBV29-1 TGCAGCGTGCTGGGACAGGTCCACCGAGGGGGCTACACCTTC CSVLGQVHRGGYTF
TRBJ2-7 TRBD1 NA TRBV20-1 TGCAGTGCGAACAGGGGGCTTGAGCAGTACTTC CSANRGLEQYF
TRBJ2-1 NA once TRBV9 TGTGCCAGCAGCGTAGAGGGAGCTACTTACAATGAGCAGTTCTTC CASSVEGATYNEQFF
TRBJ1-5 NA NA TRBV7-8 TGTGCCAGCAGCCGGGCAGGGGAAAATCAGCCCCAGCATTTT CASSRAGENQPQHF
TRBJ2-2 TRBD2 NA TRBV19 TGTGCCAGTAGAAGCGGGAGGCTACCCACCGGGGAGCTGTTTTTT CASRSGRLPTGELFF